This T cell receptor beta chain was captured by sequencing in a study of post-analysis software for immune sequencing data. Libraries were made from TCR beta cDNA, and they carried unique molecular identifiers. T cells, about 0.95 to 10 million of them, yielded about 500,000 cDNA molecules. In TCRdb, the PCR reads were re-called with MiXCR into one record per CDR3 protein. The table has about 500,000 distinct CDR3 sequences, nearly 45% seen once. Study-wide points: Comparison with controls showed significantly lower normalized Chao1 diversity in multiple sclerosis patients. Co-batched samples clustered tightly together by F measure. The five TRBV segments detected at higher frequency in patients than in controls included TRBV5-6, TRBV5-1 and TRBV20-1.

Looked up from germline, CDR1 is DFQATT and CDR2 is SNEGSKA (reference sequence). V shed 1 base and J shed 0 bases, with 7 bases lying between them. This CDR3 has 15 amino acids. Comment on this clonotype: Its antigen is as yet unknown.

Sequences were obtained from blood. This chain uses TRBV20-1 with TRBJ1-6; D remains unclear. The source is a girl between 5 and 17 years old with multiple sclerosis. The CDR3 DNA is TGCAGTGCTAGAGGCCGGGGCTCCTATAATTCACCCCTCCACTTT. This sequence encodes CSARGRGSYNSPLHF.